This T cell receptor beta chain was recorded in a study of beta chain features in type 1 diabetes. On the study more broadly: Age and gender were similar between patients and healthy donors, as were cell yields. General study findings and limits: Shortening of TCRB CDR3s, moderate but significant, appeared in all four CD4+ subsets of Type 1 diabetes patients. Patients showed naive, central memory and Treg TCRB repertoires that appeared more similar than those of healthy donors.

A single heparinised blood sample, averaging around 120 mL, was obtained per donor. Markers CD45RO/CCR7/CD25/CD127/CD95/CD27 served to sort CD4+ naive, central memory, regulatory and stem cell-like memory cells. The table lists this clone with a few counts. What it binds is not known. The V gene's germline CDR1 is SEHNR and CDR2 FQNEAQ (reference sequence). The CDR3 has 18 residues. V lost 2 bases and J lost 1; bases outside the gene matches: 11. The entirety of the isolated RNA underwent reverse transcription, so expressed TCRB transcripts were sequenced. Generated by immunoSEQ multiplex PCR, the TCRdb table keeps only in-frame clones and is missing some. This sample has more than 250,000 clones; roughly 20% occur once, and the top ten carry roughly 0.028%.

The specimen sequenced was naive CD4+ T cells from blood. This chain uses TRBV7-9 with TRBJ2-3, with TRBD1 matching over 8 bases. The clonotype originates from a woman aged 35 to 49 with type 1 diabetes. CDR3 in DNA: TGTGCCAGCAGCTTACAGCAAGGACAGGGATGGGGCACAGATACGCAGTATTTT. Translating it yields CASSLQQGQGWGTDTQYF.